This T cell receptor beta chain was sequenced for a study of T cells in localized non-small cell lung cancer. General study results and limits: Sequencing involved a lone tumor region, leaving heterogeneity possible. Tumor showed lower T cell clonality than uninvolved adjacent lung, where it was highest. Median around 56 top-100 tumor clones were shared with paired adjacent lung.

About this clone: The antigen remains undetermined.

Sequencing was performed with immunoSEQ multiplex PCR; in TCRdb, only in-frame clones are kept and a portion is missing. The sample contains 100,000 to 150,000 clones, more than 70% of which appear only once. The germline V and J ends were trimmed by 0 bases and 3 bases, with 9 bases remaining between them. The length of the CDR3 is 14 residues. Germline CDR1 and CDR2: SQVTM and ANQGSEA. The V call is TRBV29-1, the J call TRBJ2-1; D remains ambiguous. Specimen: peripheral blood, collected before any cancer treatment. The clonotype comes from an older female donor with stage I lung adenocarcinoma. CDR3 region: CSVEDRNSYNEQFF. CDR3 in DNA: TGCAGCGTTGAAGATCGAAACAGCTACAATGAGCAGTTCTTC.